The next 13 T cell receptor beta chains were all read from a single sample in a study of blood T cells in healthy people across ages. Then a second PCR, running roughly 7 to 12 cycles, was carried out with a sample-barcoded 5' primer and a J-beta primer mix. TCRdb independently ran MiXCR on the 5' RACE reads; one entry per CDR3 protein. The table includes under 2,000,000 distinct CDR3 sequences, just under 50% detected once. The sequencing sample was made of blood. The receptors stem from a woman aged 40-49 years in good health.

V usage is TRBV29-1 and J usage is TRBJ2-7; D is unresolved. This CDR3 has 13 residues. The V gene lost 2 bases and the J gene lost 0 bases, with 8 bases spanning the gap. In germline, CDR1 is SQVTM, CDR2 ANQGSEA. CDR3 residues: CSVEPDGSYEQYF. CDR3 coding DNA: TGCAGCGTTGAACCTGATGGCTCCTACGAGCAGTACTTC.

This rearrangement joins TRBV28 to TRBJ2-1; D uncertain. This CDR3 is built from 12 residues. The germline gives CDR1 MDHEN, CDR2 SYDVKM. V was cut by 11 bases and J by 7 bases, with 15 bases left in between. For the CDR3, the DNA is TGTGCCTGCACCCCCTTAAGTAATGAGCAGTTCTTC. This translates into CACTPLSNEQFF.

This CDR3 is CASSQGNPQETQYF. The CDR3 nucleotides read TGCGCCAGCAGCCAAGGGAACCCACAAGAGACCCAGTACTTC. The chain is built from TRBV4-1 and TRBJ2-5; no reliable D call. This CDR3 comprises 14 residues. Germline V gene sequence: CDR1 MGHRA, CDR2 YSYEKL. Deletions cut 1 base from V and 2 bases from J, with 8 bases between.

Remarks on this clonotype: At one of its ends the junction is not consistent with the germline gene, which may arise from a read error. The genes are TRBV5-1 and TRBJ2-1, with D unresolved. The CDR3 is made up of 11 amino acids. Germline values: CDR1 SGHRS, CDR2 YFSETQ. CDR3 nucleotide sequence: TGCACCAGCAGCTCCGACAATGAGCAGTTCTTC. This codes for CTSSSDNEQFF.

This clonotype was observed a handful of times. This chain links TRBV6-5 with TRBJ2-5; D is perhaps TRBD2 (5 bases). The germline gives CDR1 MNHEY, CDR2 SVGAGI. CDR3 length: 14 residues. V was shortened by 6 bases and J by 4 bases, with 15 bases between the two germline ends. The chain's CDR3 is CASRSTSGIETQYF. The CDR3 DNA reads as TGTGCCAGCAGGAGTACTAGTGGGATAGAGACCCAGTACTTC.

The gene calls are TRBV6-5 and TRBJ2-5; TRBD1 matches 9 bases. The trim removed 2 bases at V and 2 bases at J, leaving 3 bases unmatched. This CDR3 region has 15 residues. CDR1 MNHEY and CDR2 SVGAGI come from the germline V gene. The CDR3 DNA reads as TGTGCCAGCAGTTACCGAGGGACAGGGCAAGAGACCCAGTACTTC. It encodes CASSYRGTGQETQYF.

The table lists this clonotype with a few counts. The rearrangement joins TRBV5-4 to TRBJ2-7; D unresolved. Germline CDR1 SGHNT, CDR2 YYREEE (reference sequence). The CDR3 is 13 residues long. V lost 2 bases and J 3 bases, leaving 9 bases between the germline ends. The CDR3 sequence: CASSFSLSYEQYF. CDR3 sequence (DNA): TGTGCCAGCAGCTTTAGCCTCAGCTACGAGCAGTACTTC. The full variable domain, with the rest looked up from reference TRBV5-4 and TRBJ2-7, is ETGVTQSPTHLIKTRGQQVTLRCSSQSGHNTVSWYQQALGQGPQFIFQYYREEENGRGNFPPRFSGLQFPNYSSELNVNALELDDSALYLCASSFSLSYEQYFGPGTRLTVT.

The V and J genes are TRBV9 and TRBJ2-3; TRBD1 aligns across 9 bases. Germline V gene sequence: CDR1 SGDLS, CDR2 YYNGEE. The CDR3 runs to 17 residues. V trimming: 0 bases; J trimming: 1 base; junction bases outside the gene matches: 6. The CDR3 here is CASSVGTGGQRTDTQYF. The CDR3 bases are TGTGCCAGCAGCGTAGGAACAGGGGGCCAGCGCACAGATACGCAGTATTTT.

This chain connects TRBV24-1 to TRBJ1-2; 7 bases align to TRBD1. The CDR3 sequence is 16 residues long. V was pared by 3 bases and J by 7 bases, with 13 bases of the junction left unmatched. Germline V gene sequence: CDR1 KGHDR, CDR2 SFDVKD. The CDR3 loop is CATSDAGTERFSGYTF. The CDR3 bases are TGTGCCACCAGTGATGCCGGGACAGAAAGGTTTAGTGGCTACACCTTC.

The chain has TRBV15 and TRBJ2-5, with 9 bases identical to TRBD2. V lost 5 bases, J lost 5 bases, and 12 bases stayed unmatched. The V gene's germline CDR1 is LNHNV and CDR2 YYDKDF (reference sequence). The CDR3 loop spans 16 amino acids. This chain's CDR3 is CATSRRGGVFFETQYF. CDR3 bases: TGTGCCACCAGCCGGCGGGGGGGCGTTTTCTTCGAGACCCAGTACTTC.

This clonotype has only a few counts. The V call is TRBV5-1, the J call TRBJ2-3; TRBD2 aligns across 9 bases. Germline V CDR1 and CDR2: SGHRS, YFSETQ. V was clipped by 0 bases and J by 8 bases; unmatched bases: 10. There are 16 residues in the CDR3. This chain's CDR3 is CASSLGGSGGPGTQYF. The DNA of the CDR3 is TGCGCCAGCAGCTTGGGGGGTAGCGGGGGCCCCGGTACGCAGTATTTT.

V gene TRBV6-2 or TRBV6-3 combines with J gene TRBJ2-1; tentative D call: TRBD1 (5 bases). The V end was cut by 0 bases, the J end by 7 bases, with 10 bases between. There are 14 residues in the CDR3. Germline CDR1 and CDR2: MNHEY and SVGEGT. CDR3 region: CASSYSQGFNEQFF. The CDR3 bases are TGTGCCAGCAGTTACTCGCAGGGATTTAATGAGCAGTTCTTC.

This clonotype was recorded a few times. The chain recombines TRBV12-3 or TRBV12-4 with TRBJ2-1, with D tentatively TRBD1 or TRBD2 (5 bases each). CDR3 length equals 12 residues. V was shortened by 10 bases and J by 9 bases, with 16 bases between the two germline ends. The DNA for the CDR3 is TGTGCCACCCTGGGCCCGAGGGGTGAGCAGTTCTTC. Translation gives CATLGPRGEQFF.